These 24 T cell receptor beta chains originate from one sample sequenced in a study of cytomegalovirus exposure and HLA in healthy donors. Amplification used 60 Vbeta primers and 13 Jbeta primers. Assay used: immunoSEQ multiplex PCR; TCRdb lists only in-frame clones, some missing. In the table there are approximately 150,000 clones, over 60% of which are singletons. The sample was PBMCs. The receptors were gathered from a woman under 40 in good health and CMV-seronegative.

The genes are TRBV7-3 and TRBJ2-1, with TRBD1 matching 9 bases. J lost 7 bases, V lost 8 bases, and 6 bases had no gene match. The CDR3 is made up of 13 amino acids. Germline CDR1 reads SGHTA; CDR2 reads FQGTGA. The CDR3 is CASSRDRVNEQFF. CDR3 DNA sequence: TGTGCCAGCTCCCGGGACAGGGTTAATGAGCAGTTCTTC.

The V gene is TRBV27, the J gene TRBJ2-3, with 7 bases fitting TRBD1. Germline CDR1 and CDR2: MNHEY and SMNVEV (reference sequence). V was pared by 6 bases and J by 7 bases, with 1 base of the junction left unmatched. This CDR3 spans 11 amino acids. The CDR3 spells CASRTGYTQYF. The CDR3 DNA sequence: TGTGCCAGCAGGACAGGGTATACGCAGTATTTT.

The chain has TRBV29-1 and TRBJ1-3; no definite D call. Looked up from germline, CDR1 is SQVTM and CDR2 is ANQGSEA. V was pared by 6 bases and J by 1 base, with 10 bases between. The CDR3 is 13 amino acids. CDR3 coding DNA: TGCAGCGTGGGGTGGAGGTCTGGAAACACCATATATTTT. Protein sequence: CSVGWRSGNTIYF.

This rearrangement joins TRBV27 to TRBJ2-7; D might be TRBD1 (5 bases). The germline V gene encodes CDR1 MNHEY and CDR2 SMNVEV (reference sequence). Trimming took 5 bases from V and 7 from J, leaving 15 bases between them. The CDR3 is 13 amino acids. The CDR3 spells CASSPPARGEQYF. CDR3 nucleotide sequence: TGTGCCAGCAGTCCCCCGGCAAGGGGAGAGCAGTACTTC.

In DNA form, the CDR3 reads TGTGCCAGCAGTGAAGAAGGAGGACAGCCCCAGCATTTT. Its translation: CASSEEGGQPQHF. The V gene is TRBV2, the J gene TRBJ1-5; D ambiguous. Trimming shortened V by 1 base and J by 7 bases, and 8 bases separated the two germline ends. CDR1 is SNHLY, CDR2 FYNNEI, per germline. This CDR3 contains 13 residues.

The chain is built from TRBV28 and TRBJ2-5; TRBD1 agrees at 9 bases. V lost 8 bases, J lost 6 bases, and 13 bases stayed unmatched. CDR3 length: 15 amino acids. Germline-derived CDR1 and CDR2 are MDHEN and SYDVKM. The CDR3 DNA follows: TGTGCCAGCGTAAAAGGGGAGGACAGGGGTCAGACCCAGTACTTC. Protein: CASVKGEDRGQTQYF.

The chain has TRBV28 and TRBJ2-2, with D possibly TRBD2 on 6 matching bases. V was shortened by 5 bases and J by 1 base, with 14 bases between the two germline ends. Germline loops: CDR1 MDHEN, CDR2 SYDVKM. CDR3 size: 16 residues. CDR3 region: CASSPRGERNTGELFF. DNA of the CDR3: TGTGCCAGCAGTCCCCGCGGGGAGAGGAACACCGGGGAGCTGTTTTTT.

The gene calls are TRBV7-7 and TRBJ2-1; 9 nucleotides match TRBD1. Germline V gene lookup returns CDR1 SSHAT and CDR2 FNYEAQ (reference sequence). This CDR3 has 13 residues. The V and J ends lost 4 bases and 6 bases, in that order; junction bases with no gene match: 1. The chain's CDR3 is CASSSDRGNEQFF. DNA for the CDR3: TGTGCCAGCAGCTCGGACAGGGGCAATGAGCAGTTCTTC.

This chain uses TRBV27 with TRBJ2-7, with a tentative D call TRBD2 (7 bases). The CDR3 loop spans 13 amino acids. With 8 bases removed from V and 6 bases from J, the gap between germline ends came to 17 bases. Germline V CDR1 and CDR2: MNHEY, SMNVEV (reference sequence). The CDR3 DNA is TGTGCCAGCGCCGAGGGGGGGGGATCCGAGCAGTACTTC. Translated, it gives CASAEGGGSEQYF.

The gene calls are TRBV5-4 and TRBJ2-5, with TRBD2 identical over 12 bases. With V trimmed by 4 bases and J by 5 bases, 9 bases remained unmatched. Germline lookup yields CDR1 SGHNT and CDR2 YYREEE (reference sequence). The length of the CDR3 is 16 residues. As DNA, the CDR3 is TGTGCCAGCAGCCGTAGACTAGCGGGAGAAGGGGAGACCCAGTACTTC. This gives the protein CASSRRLAGEGETQYF. Combining the CDR3 with reference TRBV5-4 and TRBJ2-5 gives the whole variable domain ETGVTQSPTHLIKTRGQQVTLRCSSQSGHNTVSWYQQALGQGPQFIFQYYREEENGRGNFPPRFSGLQFPNYSSELNVNALELDDSALYLCASSRRLAGEGETQYFGPGTRLLVL.

J is TRBJ2-5 and V is TRBV9, with D tentatively TRBD2 (6 bases). Trimming took off 0 bases at V and 5 bases at J, with 14 bases between the two ends. The length of the CDR3 is 15 residues. The V gene's germline CDR1 is SGDLS and CDR2 YYNGEE. In nucleotides, the CDR3 is TGTGCCAGCAGCGTAGGATCCCCGGGGAGGGAGACCCAGTACTTC. It encodes CASSVGSPGRETQYF.

The CDR3 reads CASSLVGQNTEAFF. CDR3 nucleotides: TGTGCCAGCAGCTTAGTCGGACAGAACACTGAAGCTTTCTTT. The chain combines TRBV7-2 with TRBJ1-1; D is possibly TRBD1 (5 bases). The CDR3 has 14 residues. The V end lost 1 base, the J end lost 1 base, and 7 bases lay between the germline ends. Germline CDR1 reads SGHTA; CDR2 reads FQGNSA.

V gene TRBV5-6 combines with J gene TRBJ2-3; D not certain. Germline CDR1 and CDR2: SGHDT and YYEEEE. Trimming pared 2 bases from V and 4 bases from J, leaving 5 bases between. There are 12 residues in the CDR3. The CDR3 region has the DNA TGTGCCAGCAGCTTCGTAGCAGATACGCAGTATTTT. This translates into CASSFVADTQYF.

This chain joins TRBV10-3 and TRBJ1-5; 9 bases map to TRBD1. The V segment lost 6 bases and the J segment 4 bases; nucleotides outside the gene matches: 1. Germline loops: CDR1 ENHRY, CDR2 SYGVKD. The CDR3 sequence is 13 residues long. This CDR3 reads CAIRDRGNQPQHF. For the CDR3, the DNA is TGTGCCATCAGGGACAGGGGTAATCAGCCCCAGCATTTT.

V gene TRBV15 combines with J gene TRBJ1-5; maybe TRBD1 (6 bases). Deletions cut 5 bases from V and 0 bases from J, with 11 bases between. Germline assignment: CDR1 LNHNV and CDR2 YYDKDF (reference sequence). The CDR3 is made up of 15 amino acids. The CDR3 DNA sequence: TGTGCCACCAGCGACAACAGGGATAGCAATCAGCCCCAGCATTTT. This sequence encodes CATSDNRDSNQPQHF.

This chain connects TRBV29-1 to TRBJ2-1; 15 bases fit TRBD2. This CDR3 is 18 amino acids long. The germline CDR1 and CDR2 sequences are SQVTM and ANQGSEA. After removal of 4 bases from V and 0 bases from J, the junction contained 7 bases not matched to a gene. Here the CDR3 reads CSVGGLAGGLSSYNEQFF. In DNA form, the CDR3 reads TGCAGCGTTGGAGGACTAGCGGGAGGGCTCAGCTCCTACAATGAGCAGTTCTTC.

V gene TRBV9 combines with J gene TRBJ2-2; tentatively, D is TRBD1 (5 bases). V lost 0 bases, J lost 4 bases, and 10 bases lay in between. The germline V gene has CDR1 SGDLS and CDR2 YYNGEE. The CDR3 extends over 15 amino acids. This CDR3 reads CASSVEGFGTGELFF. In DNA form, the CDR3 reads TGTGCCAGCAGCGTAGAGGGGTTTGGCACCGGGGAGCTGTTTTTT.

The chain recombines TRBV4-1 with TRBJ2-1; 9 positions match TRBD2. Trimming at V came to 0 bases and at J to 4 bases, leaving 4 bases not matched to a gene. Germline CDR1 is MGHRA and CDR2 is YSYEKL. This CDR3 has 16 amino acids. CDR3 residues: CASSQEPSGEYNEQFF. The DNA of the CDR3 is TGCGCCAGCAGCCAAGAGCCTAGCGGGGAGTACAATGAGCAGTTCTTC.

This sequence joins TRBV2 and TRBJ1-6; a weak D match, TRBD1 (6 bases). CDR1 and CDR2 from the germline V gene are SNHLY and FYNNEI. V lost 7 bases, J lost 5 bases, and 9 bases lay in between. The CDR3 length is 13 residues. Here the CDR3 reads CASTQGNNSPLHF. In DNA form, the CDR3 reads TGTGCCAGCACACAGGGCAATAATTCACCCCTCCACTTT. The full variable domain, with the rest looked up from reference TRBV2 and TRBJ1-6, is EPEVTQTPSHQVTQMGQEVILRCVPISNHLYFYWYRQILGQKVEFLVSFYNNEISEKSEIFDDQFSVERPDGSNFTLKIRSTKLEDSAMYFCASTQGNNSPLHFGNGTRLTVT.

This chain connects TRBV5-1 to TRBJ2-5; 7 bases match TRBD1. There are 15 residues in the CDR3. V shed 4 bases, J shed 2 bases, and the junction held 8 bases outside the gene matches. Germline V gene lookup returns CDR1 SGHRS and CDR2 YFSETQ. CDR3 amino acids: CASSQGGQRQETQYF. The CDR3 DNA reads as TGCGCCAGCAGCCAAGGGGGACAGAGACAAGAGACCCAGTACTTC.

The rearrangement joins TRBV11-2 to TRBJ1-1, with unresolved D. Trimming took off 1 base at V and 4 bases at J, with 7 bases between the two ends. From germline, CDR1 is SGHAT and CDR2 FQNNGV. This CDR3 is built from 13 residues. The DNA of the CDR3 is TGTGCCAGCAGCTTAGGACTAAGCACTGAAGCTTTCTTT. It is translated as CASSLGLSTEAFF.

The chain carries TRBV18 and TRBJ1-4; D gene ambiguous. V lost 6 bases and J lost 8, with 16 bases in between. The CDR3 sequence is 14 residues long. Germline-derived CDR1 and CDR2 are KGHSH and LQKENI. The CDR3 DNA reads as TGTGCCAGCTCCCCTGGAGGTGGTCAAGAAAAACTGTTTTTT. Translating gives CASSPGGGQEKLFF. Complete variable domain (other parts from reference TRBV18 and TRBJ1-4): NAGVMQNPRHLVRRRGQEARLRCSPMKGHSHVYWYRQLPEEGLKFMVYLQKENIIDESGMPKERFSAEFPKEGPSILRIQQVVRGDSAAYFCASSPGGGQEKLFFGSGTQLSVL.

The sample holds a few counts of this clone. This chain links TRBV6-1 with TRBJ2-1; D might be TRBD2 (7 bases). This CDR3 has 14 residues. CDR1 and CDR2 from the germline V gene are MNHNS and SASEGT. The V and J ends lost 8 bases and 8 bases respectively, with 19 bases between them. The CDR3 nucleotides read TGTGCCAGCGGGAGGGGGGGAAGGCGCGATGAGCAGTTCTTC. It is translated as CASGRGGRRDEQFF.

The J gene is TRBJ2-5, the V gene TRBV2; TRBD1 aligns across 7 bases. V was pared by 5 bases and J by 3 bases, with 3 bases of the junction left unmatched. This CDR3 comprises 13 residues. CDR1 SNHLY and CDR2 FYNNEI come from the germline V gene. In DNA form, the CDR3 reads TGTGCCAGCAGTCGAGGGGGCGAAGAGACCCAGTACTTC. Translated: CASSRGGEETQYF. The variable domain in full, with the rest retrieved from reference TRBV2 and TRBJ2-5, is EPEVTQTPSHQVTQMGQEVILRCVPISNHLYFYWYRQILGQKVEFLVSFYNNEISEKSEIFDDQFSVERPDGSNFTLKIRSTKLEDSAMYFCASSRGGEETQYFGPGTRLLVL.